This record covers a single T cell receptor beta chain. This clone was seen once. Its antigen remains undetermined. Per-nucleotide qualities are absent, and no much larger clonotype sits a single base away. The data were taken from a study of T cell changes during pregnancy in multiple sclerosis (dated by TCRdb to between 2018 and 2020). Background on the whole study: The study examined how the T cell repertoire changed over the course of pregnancy in women with multiple sclerosis.

For CDR1 and CDR2, the germline V gene lists SGDLS and YYNGEE. The CDR3 holds 16 amino acids from the cysteine to the phenylalanine. Of all the DNA, just the CDR3 is kept, 48 bases in frame from base 1. V ends up 2 bases short and J 5 bases short, with an unmatched junction base count of 4. Receptor amplification or capture employed the immunoSEQ multiplex PCR assay. TCRdb carries this immuneACCESS record with in-frame sequences only. Its versions omit some clonotypes, under half of them owing to an unresolved V gene in the studies checked, with the rest unexplained. The sample has about 79,000 clones on record, around nine tenths of them singletons. The ten most abundant clones make up about 0.52% of the sample.

This receptor was taken from a female donor with multiple sclerosis, enrolled in a pregnancy study. The material sequenced was CD4+ T cells from peripheral blood mononuclear cells, taken in the second trimester of pregnancy. Recombination joined TRBV9 with TRBJ2-2; TRBD1 agrees with 12 junctional bases. The bases read TGTGCCAGCAGCGTCGGGACAGGGGGCTTTACCGGGGAGCTGTTTTTT. This gives the protein CASSVGTGGFTGELFF.